This T cell receptor beta chain is from a study of control samples from healthy donors and cancer patients (dated by TCRdb to the early 2020s). The protocol used for the library was the immunoSEQ multiplex PCR assay. TCRdb stores this immuneACCESS table with in-frame sequences only. Part of the clones is absent; in the studies checked, under half of the shortfall reflects unresolved V genes, and no reason is known for the rest. In this sample the table shows approximately 140,000 clones, 80% to 90% of which occur a single time. The ten largest clones take up around 8.2% of the sample. To note about this clone: The specificity of this receptor is unknown. Per-base quality was not reported, and no clone a single base away is much larger than it.

Ends trimmed: V by 4 bases, J by 5 bases; bases unmatched to a gene: 9. Based on the germline V gene, the CDR1 and CDR2 sequences are SGHDN and FVKESK. The CDR3 numbers 15 residues from cysteine through phenylalanine. The retained sequence is limited to the CDR3, 45 bases, with the frame set at the first base. The sequencing sample was made of blood. This sequence was found in a woman aged 25 to 39 in good health. Rearrangement joined TRBV14 to TRBJ1-1; 8 bases in the middle match TRBD1. The CDR3 is CASSRTGGLGTEAFF. DNA sequence: TGTGCCAGCAGCCGCACAGGGGGATTGGGGACTGAAGCTTTCTTT. When the CDR3 is completed using the reference TRBV14 and TRBJ1-1 genes on either side, the full variable domain is EAGVTQFPSHSVIEKGQTVTLRCDPISGHDNLYWYRRVMGKEIKFLLHFVKESKQDESGMPNNRFLAERTGGTYSTLKVQPAELEDSGVYFCASSRTGGLGTEAFFGQGTRLTVV.